This T cell receptor (beta chain) was recovered during a study of shared clonotypes between healthy human individuals. Sequencing was performed with immunoSEQ multiplex PCR; in TCRdb, only in-frame clones are kept and a portion is missing. The table records hundreds of thousands of clones, 80% to 90% of them present only once. This clone has just one count. The CDR3 contains 15 residues. V was clipped by 6 bases and J by 3 bases; unmatched bases: 10. Germline lookup yields CDR1 SQVTM and CDR2 ANQGSEA. Sequenced input: memory CD8+ T cells sorted from blood. The subset was: CD45RO+ cells pooled with CCR7-negative TemRA cells. This clonotype was sampled from a man between 18 and 29 years old in good health. This chain joins TRBV29-1 and TRBJ2-1; 8 positions match TRBD2. The CDR3 bases are TGCAGCGTCGATCGGGGGGGCTTGGTCTACAATGAGCAGTTCTTC. Translating gives CSVDRGGLVYNEQFF.